This T cell receptor (beta chain) was captured in a study of T cells in Graves' hyperthyroidism and ophthalmopathy. About the research overall: Blood was drawn when the patient was first diagnosed and still untreated. General observations from the study: The blood repertoire included most of the expanded thyroid clonotypes above 0.001.

Researchers took RNA transcripts and amplified the TCR beta CDR3 regions from them. The study used the HTBI primer set for a first-round RT-PCR of the TCR CDR3. TCRdb processed the multiplex PCR reads anew with MiXCR; each CDR3 protein has one entry. The sample lists 350,000 or so distinct CDR3 sequences, 15% to 20% seen once, with approximately 49% in the top ten. In patients aged 18 to 65, hyperthyroidism was newly diagnosed, with duration under 2 months. The germline CDR1 and CDR2 sequences are MNHEY and SMNVEV (reference sequence). V dropped 7 bases and J dropped 8 bases, with 18 bases sitting between them. The CDR3 is made up of 14 amino acids. Concerning this clonotype: What it binds is not known.

This chain connects TRBV27 to TRBJ2-1, with no clear D. The clonotype comes from a woman in her forties or fifties with Graves' hyperthyroidism. Source material: blood. The CDR3 sequence: CASTTTAGYDEQFF. The CDR3 coding sequence is TGTGCCAGCACTACAACCGCTGGATACGATGAGCAGTTCTTC.